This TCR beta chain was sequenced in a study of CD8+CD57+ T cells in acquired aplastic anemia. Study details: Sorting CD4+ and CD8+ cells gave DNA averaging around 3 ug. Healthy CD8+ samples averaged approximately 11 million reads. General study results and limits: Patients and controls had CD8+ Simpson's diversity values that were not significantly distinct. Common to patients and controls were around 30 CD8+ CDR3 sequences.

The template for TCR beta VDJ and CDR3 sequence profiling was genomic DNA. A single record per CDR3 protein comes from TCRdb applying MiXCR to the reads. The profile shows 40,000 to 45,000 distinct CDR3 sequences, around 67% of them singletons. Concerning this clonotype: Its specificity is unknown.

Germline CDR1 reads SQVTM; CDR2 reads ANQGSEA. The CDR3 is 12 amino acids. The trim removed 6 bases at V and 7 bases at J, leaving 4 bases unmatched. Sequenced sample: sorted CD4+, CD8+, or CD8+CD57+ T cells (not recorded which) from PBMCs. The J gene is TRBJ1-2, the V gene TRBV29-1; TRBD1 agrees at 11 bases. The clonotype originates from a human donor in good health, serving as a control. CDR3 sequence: CSVGQGDAGYTF. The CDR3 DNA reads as TGCAGCGTGGGACAGGGGGATGCTGGCTACACCTTC.